This TCR beta chain was obtained from a study of Ad26.COV2.S vaccination and SARS-CoV-2 variants. About the study: Ad26.COV2.S, an intramuscular injection, was given once or twice 56 days apart. Study-level points and caveats: Similar non-spike TCR breadth was observed in recipients of vaccine and of placebo. Spike-specific responses of CD8+ and CD4+ T cells were reported to display substantial breadth after vaccination.

Comments on this clone: The target antigen is unknown.

Germline values: CDR1 MDHEN, CDR2 SYDVKM. V shed 5 bases, J shed 2 bases, and the junction held 9 bases outside the gene matches. CDR3 length equals 16 residues. Treatment defined: roughly 18 received Ad26.COV2.S at low or high dose, single or two shots; 5 received placebo; per-sample allocation not given. Collection of the samples took place on day 63 after the first injection of vaccine or placebo. Donation came from an adult in Boston who was aged 18-55 years. Sequencing used immunoSEQ multiplex PCR; TCRdb keeps in-frame clones, though not all of them. The table has about 500,000 clones, about 88% seen once; the top ten hold 1.5% to 2%.

This sequence joins TRBV28 and TRBJ2-7; 10 positions agree with TRBD2. The clonotype was recovered from a person aged 18-60 years who received the Ad26.COV2.S COVID-19 vaccine or a placebo. The material was peripheral blood, obtained in a trial of Ad26.COV2.S vaccine versus placebo. The DNA for the CDR3 is TGTGCCAGCAGTAAACCGGGACTAGCGAGACCCTACGAGCAGTACTTC. It yields the protein CASSKPGLARPYEQYF.